This T cell receptor (beta chain) was observed in a study of regulatory T cells in long-lasting Graves disease. Study overall: Less than 3 months of antithyroid drugs had been taken by newly diagnosed Graves' patients.

The table lists this clonotype with a few counts. Trimming took off 7 bases at V and 6 bases at J, with 18 bases between the two ends. The CDR3 loop spans 15 amino acids. Researchers made TCR beta libraries by using iRepertoire HTBI primers and running Arm-PCR on CDR3 regions. Each CDR3 protein gets one entry after TCRdb re-called the multiplex PCR reads with MiXCR. The repertoire holds hundreds of thousands of distinct CDR3 sequences, roughly 13% seen once, with about 9.1% in the top ten. The sample's time point: newly diagnosed GD, antithyroid drugs for less than 3 months. PBMC-extracted RNA yielded the TCR library. Each of the patients was recruited from an endocrinology department situated in Xi'an, China. The data were also submitted as part of a second study, on T cells in Graves' hyperthyroidism and ophthalmopathy. That work states: Appearing also in blood were most of the thyroid clonotypes expanded above 0.001. Separating ophthalmopathy from stable hyperthyroidism was achieved by a 13 V-J model.

The clonotype originates from a man aged 30-40 years with Graves disease. J is TRBJ2-2 and V is TRBV12-3 or TRBV12-4, with D perhaps assigned TRBD1 or TRBD2 (5 bases each). The specimen comprised peripheral blood mononuclear cells (PBMCs), sampled at new diagnosis, from a patient treated with antithyroid drugs. The CDR3 coding sequence is TGTGCCAGCACCATGGGGCTAGCCTCGGCCGGGGAGCTGTTTTTT. Translated, it gives CASTMGLASAGELFF.